The entry below describes one T cell receptor beta chain. Assay used: immunoSEQ multiplex PCR; TCRdb lists only in-frame clones, some missing. The data show 95,000 to 150,000 clones, 80% to 90% seen once. These data belong to a study of T cell responses to AZD1222 COVID-19 vaccine. Across the study: Doses given second, at about 4 or about 12 weeks, were pooled.

Trimming took 5 bases from V and 1 from J, leaving 14 bases between them. The CDR3 totals 15 residues. Germline V gene sequence: CDR1 SEHNR, CDR2 FQNEAQ (reference sequence). The sample in question was peripheral blood, obtained on day 0 of AZD1222 vaccination. The V gene is TRBV7-9, the J gene TRBJ1-1; no definite D call. The TCR was taken from an adult in good health. The CDR3 sequence is CASSPRLFGNTEAFF. As DNA, the CDR3 is TGTGCCAGCAGCCCCCGTCTATTTGGGAACACTGAAGCTTTCTTT.